This TCR beta chain was obtained from a study of CD8 T cells in ankylosing spondylitis. Findings and limits, study-wide: Seemingly characteristic of ankylosing spondylitis blood was a TCR beta motif consisting of about 8 highly homologous variants. The clones that were linked to disease were reported to be significantly enriched in matched synovial fluid samples from ankylosing spondylitis patients. Clones linked to the disease showed a CD8+ phenotype. They occurred at relatively low frequencies in peripheral blood.

Germline CDR1 SGHNT, CDR2 YYREEE (reference sequence). This CDR3 is 14 amino acids long. V gave up 2 bases and J gave up 8 bases, with 16 bases separating them. On this clonotype itself: What it recognizes is unknown.

Libraries of TCR beta came from quantitative 5'-RACE with molecular barcodes. One entry per CDR3 protein results from TCRdb running MiXCR on the 5' RACE reads. In the table there are some 840,000 distinct CDR3 sequences, approximately 10% of which are singletons. Sequenced input: blood, either unsorted or a sorted T cell fraction (not recorded which). This clonotype was obtained from a male donor with ankylosing spondylitis. The chain joins TRBV5-4 to TRBJ1-2, with D maybe TRBD1 (6 bases). CDR3 region: CASSFGGGVGGYTF. The CDR3 DNA follows: TGTGCCAGCAGCTTTGGAGGGGGGGTCGGCGGCTACACCTTC.